This T cell receptor beta chain was captured by sequencing in a study of T cell changes during pregnancy in multiple sclerosis. Assay: immunoSEQ multiplex PCR; the TCRdb copy retains only in-frame clones and omits some. The sample yields over 35,000 clones, 87% seen once. The CDR3 is 15 residues long. J was trimmed by 2 bases and V by 5 bases; bases with no gene match: 8. Germline CDR1 is LNHNV and CDR2 is YYDKDF (reference sequence). This TCR came from a female donor with multiple sclerosis, enrolled in a pregnancy study. Sequenced material: CD4+ T cells from peripheral blood mononuclear cells, taken after pregnancy. The chain is built from TRBV15 and TRBJ2-5; TRBD1 agrees at 7 bases. The CDR3 DNA reads TGTGCCACCAGCCCCGACAGGGCCCTGCAAGAGACCCAGTACTTC. Its protein product is CATSPDRALQETQYF.